This passage covers 27 T cell receptor beta chains from one sample sequenced in a study of a mutant IDH1 vaccine in newly diagnosed glioma. The time point here: week 11, during vaccination. In the vaccine, a single dose held 300 ug of the mutant IDH1 20-mer peptide, along with topical imiquimod. Sequencing used immunoSEQ multiplex PCR; TCRdb keeps in-frame clones, though not all of them. The sample yields around 130,000 clones, roughly 77% seen once. Antigens for these TCRs are unknown. Sequenced here: PBMCs, sampled from a glioma patient whose treatment included an IDH1 peptide vaccine. The receptors come from a man aged 35 to 55 with glioma.

The chain uses TRBV6-1 and TRBJ2-1; D not certain. The V end was cut by 1 base, the J end by 0 bases, with 7 bases between. There are 15 residues in the CDR3. In germline, CDR1 is MNHNS, CDR2 SASEGT. In nucleotides, the CDR3 is TGTGCCAGCAGTGAAGAGCTGAGCTCCTACAATGAGCAGTTCTTC. Translation gives CASSEELSSYNEQFF.

This clone has only one observation. The V call is TRBV23-1, the J call TRBJ2-1, with 9 bases matching TRBD2. TRBV23-1 is marked as an open reading frame, function uncertain. V dropped 5 bases and J dropped 0; count of bases not matched to a gene: 8. This CDR3 has 17 amino acids. In DNA, the CDR3 is TGCGCCAGCAGTGTGGGCATAGCGGGAGTCTCCTACAATGAGCAGTTCTTC. It translates to CASSVGIAGVSYNEQFF.

This CDR3 reads CASSPASSTGELFF. DNA for the CDR3: TGTGCCAGCAGCCCGGCGTCTAGCACCGGGGAGCTGTTTTTT. The chain couples TRBV5-4 to TRBJ2-2; D ambiguous. The germline CDR1 and CDR2 sequences are SGHNT and YYREEE (reference sequence). This CDR3 has 14 amino acids. The V end was cut by 4 bases, the J end by 4 bases, with 11 bases between.

The V and J genes are TRBV5-6 and TRBJ2-4; D not certain. Trimming stripped 6 bases from V and 8 bases from J, with 18 bases between. The CDR3 is 14 residues long. CDR1 and CDR2 (germline): SGHDT, YYEEEE. The CDR3 nucleotides are TGTGCCAGCACCTCGGGCGGCCGATCGGACATTCAGTACTTC. Its protein product is CASTSGGRSDIQYF.

This chain links TRBV11-2 with TRBJ1-2; no firm D call. The V gene's germline CDR1 is SGHAT and CDR2 FQNNGV. Trimming removed 1 base at V and 6 bases at J, with 12 bases between. The CDR3 consists of 14 residues. CDR3 sequence reads: CASSLAEPPDGYTF. CDR3 DNA sequence: TGTGCCAGCAGCTTAGCTGAACCGCCTGATGGCTACACCTTC. The full variable domain, rest sourced from reference TRBV11-2 and TRBJ1-2, is EAGVAQSPRYKIIEKRQSVAFWCNPISGHATLYWYQQILGQGPKLLIQFQNNGVVDDSQLPKDRFSAERLKGVDSTLKIQPAKLEDSAVYLCASSLAEPPDGYTFGSGTRLTVV.

This chain links TRBV7-2 with TRBJ2-5; TRBD1 agrees at 9 bases. CDR3 length: 15 amino acids. The V and J ends lost 3 bases and 4 bases, in that order; junction bases with no gene match: 6. Germline-derived CDR1 and CDR2 are SGHTA and FQGNSA. The CDR3 spells CASSFLGTGRETQYF. The DNA of the CDR3 is TGTGCCAGCAGCTTCCTCGGGACAGGGCGAGAGACCCAGTACTTC.

The V and J genes are TRBV27 and TRBJ2-7; D is unresolved. The V end was cut by 2 bases, the J end by 1 base, with 9 bases between. Germline lookup yields CDR1 MNHEY and CDR2 SMNVEV (reference sequence). This CDR3 is built from 14 residues. CDR3 in amino acids: CASSLTQGSYEQYF. The CDR3 coding sequence is TGTGCCAGCAGTTTAACCCAAGGGTCCTACGAGCAGTACTTC.

This clone was seen only once. The CDR3 DNA follows: TGTGCCAGCAGCCTGCGCTCCTACGAGCAGTACTTC. Translation: CASSLRSYEQYF. This rearrangement joins TRBV7-2 to TRBJ2-7, with no clear D. Germline V CDR1 and CDR2: SGHTA, FQGNSA. Trimming left V 5 bases short and J 0 bases short, with 5 bases between. The CDR3 contains 12 residues.

For this clone: An end of the junction does not agree with germline; a read error may underlie this. The chain joins TRBV29-1 to TRBJ2-5; either TRBD1 or TRBD2 may supply D (6 bases each). This CDR3 contains 9 residues. Germline CDR1 reads SQVTM; CDR2 reads ANQGSEA. The CDR3 region has the DNA TGCAGCGTTGAGAGGGGGGACGACTTC. This translates into CSVERGDDF.

The J gene is TRBJ1-6, the V gene TRBV7-6; the match to TRBD1 covers 8 bases. Germline V gene sequence: CDR1 SGHVS, CDR2 FNYEAQ. With V trimmed by 4 bases and J by 5 bases, 4 bases remained unmatched. The CDR3 sequence is 15 residues long. CDR3 DNA sequence: TGTGCCAGCAGCTCTACAGGGGGGGATAATTCACCCCTCCACTTT. Translated, it gives CASSSTGGDNSPLHF.

The chain carries TRBV27 and TRBJ2-1; 10 nucleotides line up with TRBD1. The CDR3 has 15 residues. V lost 3 bases, J lost 7 bases, and 6 bases stayed unmatched. Per the germline V gene, CDR1 is MNHEY and CDR2 is SMNVEV (reference sequence). This chain's CDR3 is CASSFRGTGENEQFF. CDR3 sequence (DNA): TGTGCCAGCAGTTTCAGGGGGACAGGGGAAAATGAGCAGTTCTTC.

V and J are TRBV6-5 and TRBJ2-7; no clear D gene. The CDR3 totals 13 residues. Trimming stripped 2 bases from V and 5 bases from J, with 10 bases between. The germline CDR1 and CDR2 sequences are MNHEY and SVGAGI. CDR3 amino acids: CASSYISGNEQYF. The CDR3 DNA reads as TGTGCCAGCAGTTACATTTCCGGTAACGAGCAGTACTTC.

The rearrangement joins TRBV18 to TRBJ2-5; D is ambiguous. This CDR3 comprises 15 residues. V gave up 3 bases and J gave up 4 bases, with 15 bases separating them. The germline V gene encodes CDR1 KGHSH and CDR2 LQKENI. The CDR3 loop reads CASSPRADQVETQYF. The CDR3 nucleotides are TGTGCCAGCTCACCGAGAGCTGACCAGGTAGAGACCCAGTACTTC.

The chain uses TRBV2 and TRBJ2-5; D ambiguous. Germline V CDR1 and CDR2: SNHLY, FYNNEI. Trimming pared 4 bases from V and 3 bases from J, leaving 9 bases between. The CDR3 covers 13 residues. The CDR3 bases are TGTGCCAGCAGTGCTTGGGCGGAAGAGACCCAGTACTTC. It yields the protein CASSAWAEETQYF.

This CDR3 is CASSEGYEQYF. The CDR3 bases are TGCGCCAGCAGTGAAGGCTACGAGCAGTACTTC. This sequence joins TRBV10-1 and TRBJ2-7, with D uncertain. CDR1 is WNHNN, CDR2 SYGVQD, per germline (reference sequence). CDR3 length: 11 residues. V shed 3 bases and J shed 3 bases, with 3 bases lying between them.

This sequence joins TRBV4-2 and TRBJ1-1, with D unclear. Trimming pared 4 bases from V and 1 base from J, leaving 13 bases between. CDR3 size: 15 residues. Germline values: CDR1 LGHNA, CDR2 YNFKEQ. CDR3 sequence reads: CASSLPSDQNTEAFF. CDR3 bases: TGTGCCAGCAGCCTCCCCTCGGACCAGAACACTGAAGCTTTCTTT.

This sequence joins TRBV29-1 and TRBJ1-5; TRBD1 is a possible D gene (5 bases). The CDR3 is 14 amino acids. Germline V gene data show CDR1 as SQVTM and CDR2 as ANQGSEA. V lost 5 bases and J lost 7, with 18 bases in between. Here the CDR3 DNA reads TGCAGCGTTCGGTTAGTAGGGGAGGGCCAGCCCCAGCATTTT. Amino acids: CSVRLVGEGQPQHF.

This sequence joins TRBV2 and TRBJ1-4, with unresolved D. The CDR3 spans 15 residues. V was cut by 2 bases and J by 5 bases, with 12 bases left in between. Germline V CDR1 and CDR2: SNHLY, FYNNEI. The chain's CDR3 is CASSEYAFKNEKLFF. The DNA for the CDR3 is TGTGCCAGCAGTGAATATGCGTTTAAGAATGAAAAACTGTTTTTT.

The V call is TRBV27, the J call TRBJ1-2, with D possibly TRBD1 on 6 matching bases. The V end was cut by 4 bases, the J end by 8 bases, with 11 bases between. Germline V gene lookup returns CDR1 MNHEY and CDR2 SMNVEV (reference sequence). The CDR3 covers 12 residues. The CDR3 nucleotides read TGTGCCAGCAGTTCAAACAGGGCGGGCTACACCTTC. It codes for CASSSNRAGYTF.

The chain links TRBV5-1 to TRBJ2-3, with D uncertain. Germline CDR1 SGHRS, CDR2 YFSETQ. Trimming took 3 bases from V and 2 from J, leaving 19 bases between them. This CDR3 is built from 17 residues. The CDR3 coding sequence is TGCGCCAGCAGCTGGGGTGTTAGGAATTGGGACACAGATACGCAGTATTTT. It encodes CASSWGVRNWDTDTQYF.

About this clone: Other DNA variants within this sample encode the same CDR3. The rearrangement links TRBV6-1 to TRBJ2-7; D remains ambiguous. V lost 6 bases, J lost 0 bases, and 12 bases lay in between. The CDR3 length is 14 residues. Germline-derived CDR1 and CDR2 are MNHNS and SASEGT. CDR3 DNA sequence: TGTGCCAGCAGCCCGAGGACGGACTCCTACGAGCAGTACTTC. Translation gives CASSPRTDSYEQYF.

This chain links TRBV5-1 with TRBJ1-1; D perhaps matches TRBD1 (5 bases). The ends were cut back, 4 bases at V and 9 bases at J, with 19 bases in the middle. This CDR3 region has 14 residues. Germline V lookup: CDR1 SGHRS, CDR2 YFSETQ. This chain's CDR3 is CASSPDPGHPQAFF. DNA of the CDR3: TGCGCCAGCAGCCCGGATCCGGGGCACCCGCAAGCTTTCTTT.

The chain carries TRBV12-5 and TRBJ1-5; D gene uncertain. The V gene's germline CDR1 is LGHNT and CDR2 FRNRAP. This CDR3 region has 12 residues. Trimming removed 0 bases at V and 5 bases at J, with 2 bases between. The CDR3 spells CASGLVDQPQHF. The CDR3, as DNA: TGTGCTAGTGGTTTGGTCGATCAGCCCCAGCATTTT.

This CDR3 is CASMRITDEKLFF. For the CDR3, the DNA is TGTGCCAGCATGAGGATCACGGATGAAAAACTGTTTTTT. This chain joins TRBV27 and TRBJ1-4; D is unresolved. The CDR3 runs to 13 residues. CDR1 and CDR2 (germline): MNHEY, SMNVEV (reference sequence). Trimming shortened V by 7 bases and J by 6 bases, and 12 bases separated the two germline ends.

The CDR3 reads CASRSGRQGYNEQFF. CDR3 bases: TGTGCCAGCAGATCGGGGAGGCAGGGATACAATGAGCAGTTCTTC. V usage is TRBV28 and J usage is TRBJ2-1, with D possibly TRBD2 on 6 matching bases. The CDR3 extends over 15 amino acids. CDR1 is MDHEN and CDR2 is SYDVKM in the germline V gene. Trimming took off 6 bases at V and 4 bases at J, with 16 bases between the two ends. The complete variable domain, with remaining parts taken from reference TRBV28 and TRBJ2-1, reads DVKVTQSSRYLVKRTGEKVFLECVQDMDHENMFWYRQDPGLGLRLIYFSYDVKMKEKGDIPEGYSVSREKKERFSLILESASTNQTSMYLCASRSGRQGYNEQFFGPGTRLTVL.

CDR3 sequence: CASSLSGSLTSEQYF. CDR3 DNA sequence: TGTGCCAGCAGCTTGTCGGGGTCGCTTACCAGCGAGCAGTACTTC. The chain uses TRBV5-4 and TRBJ2-5, with D possibly being TRBD2 (5 bases). The J call could be wrong; TRBJ2-7 is a better fit for the DNA end. The CDR3 runs to 15 residues. Germline-derived CDR1 and CDR2 are SGHNT and YYREEE (reference sequence).

This clone was detected once. V is TRBV30 and J is TRBJ2-7, with 11 bases aligning to TRBD2. V was clipped by 7 bases and J by 4 bases; unmatched bases: 9. This CDR3 spans 14 amino acids. Per the germline V gene, CDR1 is GTSNPN and CDR2 is SVGIG (reference sequence). The CDR3 coding sequence is TGTGCCTTGCTCGTGGCTAGCGGGGGGTACGAGCAGTACTTC. Translation gives CALLVASGGYEQYF.